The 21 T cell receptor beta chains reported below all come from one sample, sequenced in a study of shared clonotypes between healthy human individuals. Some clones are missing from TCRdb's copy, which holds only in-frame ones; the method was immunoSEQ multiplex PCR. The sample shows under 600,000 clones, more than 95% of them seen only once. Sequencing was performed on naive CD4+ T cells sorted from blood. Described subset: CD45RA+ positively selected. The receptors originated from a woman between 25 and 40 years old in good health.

Here the CDR3 reads CATEGSGNTIYF. CDR3 DNA: TGTGCCACCGAGGGCTCTGGAAACACCATATATTTT. V and J are TRBV28 and TRBJ1-3; D unclear. The germline V gene has CDR1 MDHEN and CDR2 SYDVKM. The ends were cut back, 10 bases at V and 0 bases at J, with 7 bases in the middle. The CDR3 has 12 residues. The full variable domain, in which reference TRBV28 and TRBJ1-3 provide the parts outside the CDR3, is DVKVTQSSRYLVKRTGEKVFLECVQDMDHENMFWYRQDPGLGLRLIYFSYDVKMKEKGDIPEGYSVSREKKERFSLILESASTNQTSMYLCATEGSGNTIYFGEGSWLTVV.

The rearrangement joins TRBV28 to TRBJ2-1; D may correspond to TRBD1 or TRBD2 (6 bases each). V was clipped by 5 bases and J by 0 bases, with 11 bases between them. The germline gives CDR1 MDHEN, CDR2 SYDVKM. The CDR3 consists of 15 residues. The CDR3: CASSTGRSSYNEQFF. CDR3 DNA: TGTGCCAGCAGTACAGGGAGGAGCTCCTACAATGAGCAGTTCTTC.

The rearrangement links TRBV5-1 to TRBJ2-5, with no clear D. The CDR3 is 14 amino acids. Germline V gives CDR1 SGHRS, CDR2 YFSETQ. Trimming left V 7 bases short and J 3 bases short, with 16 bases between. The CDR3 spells CASASLQTEETQYF. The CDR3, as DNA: TGCGCCAGCGCTTCCTTACAAACTGAAGAGACCCAGTACTTC.

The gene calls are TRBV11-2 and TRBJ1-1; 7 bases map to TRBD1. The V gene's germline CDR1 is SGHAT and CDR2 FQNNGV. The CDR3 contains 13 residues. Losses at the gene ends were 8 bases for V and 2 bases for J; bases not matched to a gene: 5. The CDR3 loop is CASRDRRNTEAFF. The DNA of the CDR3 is TGTGCCAGCCGGGACAGACGTAACACTGAAGCTTTCTTT.

The chain's CDR3 is CASSLSTGRSYGYTF. Written as DNA, the CDR3 is TGTGCCAGCAGTTTATCCACCGGACGGAGTTATGGCTACACCTTC. The chain uses TRBV28 and TRBJ1-2; no firm D call. This CDR3 spans 15 amino acids. Per the germline V gene, CDR1 is MDHEN and CDR2 is SYDVKM. Trimming stripped 1 base from V and 5 bases from J, with 14 bases between.

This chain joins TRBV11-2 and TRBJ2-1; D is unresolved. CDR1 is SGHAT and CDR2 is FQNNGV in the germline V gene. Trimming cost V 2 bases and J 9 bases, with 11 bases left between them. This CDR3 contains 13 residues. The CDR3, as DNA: TGTGCCAGCAGCTTACCAGCCGGGTCTGAGCAGTTCTTC. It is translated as CASSLPAGSEQFF.

DNA of the CDR3: TGTGCCAGCAGTTCCCCGGGACAGGGGTCCTACGAGCAGTACTTC. It translates to CASSSPGQGSYEQYF. The chain uses TRBV6-5 and TRBJ2-7, with 10 bases identical to TRBD1. The trim removed 4 bases at V and 1 base at J, leaving 4 bases unmatched. The CDR3 totals 15 residues. Germline values: CDR1 MNHEY, CDR2 SVGAGI.

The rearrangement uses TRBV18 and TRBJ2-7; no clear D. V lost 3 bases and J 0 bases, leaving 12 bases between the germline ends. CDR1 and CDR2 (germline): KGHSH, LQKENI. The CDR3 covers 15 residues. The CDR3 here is CASSPPLAHSYEQYF. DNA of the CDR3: TGTGCCAGCTCACCCCCTCTGGCCCACTCCTACGAGCAGTACTTC.

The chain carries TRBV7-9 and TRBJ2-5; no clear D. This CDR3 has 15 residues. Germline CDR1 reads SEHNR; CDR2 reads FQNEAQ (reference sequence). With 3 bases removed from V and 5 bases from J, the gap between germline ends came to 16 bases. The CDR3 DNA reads TGTGCCAGCAGCTTCGGACCGACCCTCCAGGAGACCCAGTACTTC. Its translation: CASSFGPTLQETQYF.

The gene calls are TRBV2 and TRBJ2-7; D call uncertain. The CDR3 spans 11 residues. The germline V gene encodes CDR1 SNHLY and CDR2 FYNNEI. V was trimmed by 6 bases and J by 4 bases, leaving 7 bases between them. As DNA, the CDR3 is TGTGCCAGCAGGCTAAGTTACGAGCAGTACTTC. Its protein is CASRLSYEQYF. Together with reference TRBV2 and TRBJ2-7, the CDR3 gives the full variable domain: EPEVTQTPSHQVTQMGQEVILRCVPISNHLYFYWYRQILGQKVEFLVSFYNNEISEKSEIFDDQFSVERPDGSNFTLKIRSTKLEDSAMYFCASRLSYEQYFGPGTRLTVT.

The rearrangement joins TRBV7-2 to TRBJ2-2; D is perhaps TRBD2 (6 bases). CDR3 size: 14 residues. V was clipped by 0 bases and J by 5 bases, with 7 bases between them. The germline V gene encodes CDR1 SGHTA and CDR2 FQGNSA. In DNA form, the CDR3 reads TGTGCCAGCAGCTTAGCCAGCGGGACCGGGGAGCTGTTTTTT. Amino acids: CASSLASGTGELFF.

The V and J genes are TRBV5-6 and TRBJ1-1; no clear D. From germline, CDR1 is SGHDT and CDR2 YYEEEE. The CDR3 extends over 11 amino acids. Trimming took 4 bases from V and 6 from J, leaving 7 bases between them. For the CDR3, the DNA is TGTGCCAGCAGCCTCCGCTCTGAAGCTTTCTTT. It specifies CASSLRSEAFF.

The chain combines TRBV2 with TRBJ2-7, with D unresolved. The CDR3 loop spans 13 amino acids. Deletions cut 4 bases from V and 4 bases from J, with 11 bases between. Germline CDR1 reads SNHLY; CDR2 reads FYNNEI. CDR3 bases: TGTGCCAGCAGTGTTTGGGGATCTTACGAGCAGTACTTC. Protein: CASSVWGSYEQYF.

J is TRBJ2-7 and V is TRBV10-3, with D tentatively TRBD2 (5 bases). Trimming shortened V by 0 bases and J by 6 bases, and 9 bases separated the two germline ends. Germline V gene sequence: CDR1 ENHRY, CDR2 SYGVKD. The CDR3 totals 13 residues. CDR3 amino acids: CAISESGEGEQYF. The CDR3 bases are TGTGCCATCAGTGAGTCGGGTGAGGGCGAGCAGTACTTC.

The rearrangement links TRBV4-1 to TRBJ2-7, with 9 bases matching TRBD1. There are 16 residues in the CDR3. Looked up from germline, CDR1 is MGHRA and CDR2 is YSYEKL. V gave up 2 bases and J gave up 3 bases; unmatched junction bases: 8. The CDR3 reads CASSQNLMGQGYEQYF. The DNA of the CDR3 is TGCGCCAGCAGCCAAAACCTGATGGGACAGGGCTACGAGCAGTACTTC.

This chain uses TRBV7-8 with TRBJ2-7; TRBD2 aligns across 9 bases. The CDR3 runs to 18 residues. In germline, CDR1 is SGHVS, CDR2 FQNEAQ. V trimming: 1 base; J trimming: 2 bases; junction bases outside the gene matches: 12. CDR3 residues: CASSLGIGSGSIPYEQYF. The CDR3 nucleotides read TGTGCCAGCAGCTTAGGTATCGGTAGCGGGAGTATACCCTACGAGCAGTACTTC.

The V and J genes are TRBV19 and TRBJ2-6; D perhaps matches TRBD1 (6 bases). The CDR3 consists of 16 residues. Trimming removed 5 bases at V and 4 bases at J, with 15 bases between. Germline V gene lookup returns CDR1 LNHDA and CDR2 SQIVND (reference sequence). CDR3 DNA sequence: TGTGCCAGTAGTGCTGACAGGCCCCCCGGGGCCAACGTCCTGACTTTC. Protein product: CASSADRPPGANVLTF.

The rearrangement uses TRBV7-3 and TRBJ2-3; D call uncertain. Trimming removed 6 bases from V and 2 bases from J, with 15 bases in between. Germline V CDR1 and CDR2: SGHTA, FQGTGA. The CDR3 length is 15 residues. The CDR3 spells CASSNGPVDTDTQYF. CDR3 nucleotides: TGTGCCAGCAGTAATGGACCCGTGGACACAGATACGCAGTATTTT.

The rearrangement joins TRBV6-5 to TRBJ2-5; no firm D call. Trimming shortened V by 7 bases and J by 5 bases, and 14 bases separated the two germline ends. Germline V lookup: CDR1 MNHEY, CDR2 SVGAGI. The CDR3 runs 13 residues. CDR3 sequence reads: CASTSDGDETQYF. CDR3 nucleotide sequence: TGTGCCAGCACCTCGGACGGTGATGAGACCCAGTACTTC.

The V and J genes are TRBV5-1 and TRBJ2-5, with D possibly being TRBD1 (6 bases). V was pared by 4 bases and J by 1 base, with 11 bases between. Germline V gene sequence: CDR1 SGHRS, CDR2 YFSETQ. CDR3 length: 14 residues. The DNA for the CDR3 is TGCGCCAGCAGCCGAGGGACATTCCAAGAGACCCAGTACTTC. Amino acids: CASSRGTFQETQYF. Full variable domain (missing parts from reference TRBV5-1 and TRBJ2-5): KAGVTQTPRYLIKTRGQQVTLSCSPISGHRSVSWYQQTPGQGLQFLFEYFSETQRNKGNFPGRFSGRQFSNSRSEMNVSTLELGDSALYLCASSRGTFQETQYFGPGTRLLVL.

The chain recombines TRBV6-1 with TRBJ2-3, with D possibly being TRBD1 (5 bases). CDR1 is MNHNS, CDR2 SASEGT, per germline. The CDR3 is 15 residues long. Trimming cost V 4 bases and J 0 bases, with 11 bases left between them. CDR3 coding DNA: TGTGCCAGCAGTGTGGACAAGTATAGCACAGATACGCAGTATTTT. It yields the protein CASSVDKYSTDTQYF.